The present entry profiles one TCR beta chain with its context. Its target is not known. The data are from a study of T-cell memory formation after mild COVID-19. Study outcomes and limitations: A second wave expanding day 15 to 37 was CD4+-biased; contracting clones were balanced.

TCRdb analysed the 5' RACE reads with MiXCR anew, one entry per CDR3 protein. The data contain roughly 560,000 distinct CDR3 sequences, about a fifth of them singletons. The receptor's source is an adult woman who had mild COVID-19 (a few samples of this study predate the infection). Cell type and time point are not known. Sequencing input: PBMCs or a T cell subset sorted from them (not recorded which).

The CDR3 sequence: CASRPQGNTEAFF. As DNA, the CDR3 is TGTGCCAGTCGCCCTCAGGGGAACACTGAAGCTTTCTTT. V and J are TRBV19 and TRBJ1-1; D may be TRBD1 (5 bases). This CDR3 spans 13 amino acids. Germline CDR1 reads LNHDA; CDR2 reads SQIVND (reference sequence). V shed 8 bases and J shed 1 base, with 11 bases lying between them.